The clone carrying this T cell receptor beta chain showed up just a few times. The antigen remains unidentified. Measured with immunoSEQ multiplex PCR; TCRdb has only the in-frame clones, and not every one. The data show about 21,000 clones, around 84% seen once. The data originate from a study of T cells in localized non-small cell lung cancer. CDR3 length: 13 amino acids. Trimming took off 6 bases at V and 7 bases at J, with 13 bases between the two ends. Germline lookup yields CDR1 MDHEN and CDR2 SYDVKM. Findings of the study overall: T cell clonality was highest in uninvolved adjacent lung, above tumor.

The sequence was obtained from a man aged 35 to 70 with stage I lung adenocarcinoma. The specimen comprised peripheral blood, sampled before any cancer treatment. The chain has TRBV28 and TRBJ2-1; possible D gene TRBD2, 6 bases. As DNA, the CDR3 is TGTGCCAGCAGGGAGGGCCTCTGGAATGAGCAGTTCTTC. Protein: CASREGLWNEQFF.